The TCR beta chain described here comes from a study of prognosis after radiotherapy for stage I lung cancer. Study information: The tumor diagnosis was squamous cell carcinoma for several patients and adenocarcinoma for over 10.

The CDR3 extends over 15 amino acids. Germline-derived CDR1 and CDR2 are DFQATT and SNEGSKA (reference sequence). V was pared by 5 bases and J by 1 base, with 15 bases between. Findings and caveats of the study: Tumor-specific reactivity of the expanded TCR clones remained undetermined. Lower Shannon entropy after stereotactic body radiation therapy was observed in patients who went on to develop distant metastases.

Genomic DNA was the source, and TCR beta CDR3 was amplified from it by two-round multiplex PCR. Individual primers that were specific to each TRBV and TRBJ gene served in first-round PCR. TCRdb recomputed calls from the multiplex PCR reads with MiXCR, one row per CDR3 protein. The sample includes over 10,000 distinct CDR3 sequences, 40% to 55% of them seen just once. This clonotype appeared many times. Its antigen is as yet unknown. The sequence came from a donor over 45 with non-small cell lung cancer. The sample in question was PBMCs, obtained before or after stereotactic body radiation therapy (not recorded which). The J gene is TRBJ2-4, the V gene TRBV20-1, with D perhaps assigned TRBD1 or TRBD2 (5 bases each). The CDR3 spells CSAQPGRGAKNIQYF. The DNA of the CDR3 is TGCAGTGCTCAACCGGGACGGGGTGCCAAAAACATTCAGTACTTC.